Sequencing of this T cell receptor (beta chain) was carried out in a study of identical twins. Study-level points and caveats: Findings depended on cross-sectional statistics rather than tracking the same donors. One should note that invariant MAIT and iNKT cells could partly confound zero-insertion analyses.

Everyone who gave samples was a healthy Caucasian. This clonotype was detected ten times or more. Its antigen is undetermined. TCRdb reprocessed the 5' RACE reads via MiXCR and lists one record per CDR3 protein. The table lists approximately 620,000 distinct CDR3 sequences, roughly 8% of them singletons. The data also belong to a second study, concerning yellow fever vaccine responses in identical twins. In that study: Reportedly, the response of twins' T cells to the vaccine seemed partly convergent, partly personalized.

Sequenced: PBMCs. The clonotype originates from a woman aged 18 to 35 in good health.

CDR3 residues: CSAGTVHNEQFF. DNA for the CDR3: TGCAGCGCCGGGACAGTACACAATGAGCAGTTCTTC. The chain combines TRBV29-1 with TRBJ2-1, with 7 bases identical to TRBD1. Trimming removed 7 bases from V and 5 bases from J; junction bases left unmatched: 5. This CDR3 contains 12 residues. From germline, CDR1 is SQVTM and CDR2 ANQGSEA.